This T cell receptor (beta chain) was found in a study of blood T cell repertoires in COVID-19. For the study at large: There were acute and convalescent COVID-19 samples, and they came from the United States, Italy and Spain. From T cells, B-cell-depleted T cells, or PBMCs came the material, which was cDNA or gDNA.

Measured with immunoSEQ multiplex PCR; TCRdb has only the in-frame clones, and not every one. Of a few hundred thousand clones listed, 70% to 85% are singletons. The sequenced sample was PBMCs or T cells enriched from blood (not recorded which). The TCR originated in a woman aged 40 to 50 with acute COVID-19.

CDR3 coding DNA: TGTGCCAGCAGTTCGACAGTTTACAGTTCACCCCTCCACTTT. Translation gives CASSSTVYSSPLHF. The chain joins TRBV28 to TRBJ1-6; TRBD1 might be the D (5 bases). Looked up from germline, CDR1 is MDHEN and CDR2 is SYDVKM. This CDR3 has 14 amino acids. V was shortened by 4 bases and J by 9 bases, with 13 bases between the two germline ends.